A selection of T cell receptor beta chains follows, all from one sample in a study of graft-versus-host responses after intestinal transplantation. The repertoire was sequenced with immunoSEQ multiplex PCR; TCRdb's copy has only in-frame clones and lacks some. The sample lists tens of thousands of clones, 90% to 95% occurring once. No antigen has been assigned to these receptors. Sequencing used unstimulated CD8+ T cells sorted from spleen or lymph node cells, obtained before intestinal transplant. The receptors were gathered from a human donor who received an intestinal transplant. Each CDR3 is given with its conserved first and last residue. D genes are given only for firm matches. Size tells how often a clone was seen (once, few, many) or the class of an expanded clone, and some rows leave it out.

v_gene	d_gene	j_gene	abundance	CDR3nt	CDR3aa
TRBV29-1	.	TRBJ1-1	once	TGCAGCGCAAACCCAGAAAACACTGAAGCTTTCTTT	CSANPENTEAFF
TRBV4-3	.	TRBJ1-1	medium-sized	TGCGCCAGCAGGTCATGGATTAGGGGGATGGATGAAGCTTTCTTT	CASRSWIRGMDEAFF
TRBV6-5	.	TRBJ1-1	.	TGTGCCAGCAGTTACGGGGACAACATGAACACTGAAGCTTTCTTT	CASSYGDNMNTEAFF
TRBV5-1	TRBD1	TRBJ2-7	.	TGCGCCAGCAGCCCCGGGACAGGGTTCTACGAGCAGTACTTC	CASSPGTGFYEQYF
TRBV4-1	.	TRBJ2-7	.	TGCGCCAGCAGCCAAGAGCGCGGTTCCTACGAGCAGTACTTC	CASSQERGSYEQYF
TRBV11-2	TRBD2	TRBJ2-3	.	TGTGCCAGCAGCGTAACAGCTAGCGGGACCCTCCGAGGTGGTACGCAGTATTTT	CASSVTASGTLRGGTQYF
TRBV19	.	TRBJ1-5	.	TGTGCCAGTCACTGGGGGGGAGGCAATCAGCCCCAGCATTTT	CASHWGGGNQPQHF
TRBV5-1	TRBD2	TRBJ2-7	.	TGCGCCAGCAGCCCAGGACTAGCGGGTTCCTACGAGCAGTACTTC	CASSPGLAGSYEQYF
TRBV5-4	TRBD2	TRBJ2-2	.	TGTGCCAGCAGCACACCCGGGACTAGCGGGGAGCTGTTTTTT	CASSTPGTSGELFF
TRBV9	TRBD2	TRBJ2-1	.	TGTGCCAGCAGCGTAGGCCCACTAGCGCCAAACAATGAGCAGTTCTTC	CASSVGPLAPNNEQFF
TRBV5-6	TRBD1	TRBJ2-7	.	TGTGCCAGCAGCTTCACCGGGACAGGGCCCTACGAGCAGTACTTC	CASSFTGTGPYEQYF
TRBV6-6	.	TRBJ1-1	.	TGTGCCAGCAGTTTTGGTAGCGCGCAGGCTGGAACTGAAGCTTTCTTT	CASSFGSAQAGTEAFF
TRBV27	TRBD2	TRBJ2-1	.	TGTGCCAGCAGTTTATCGACTAGCGGGACTTACAATGAGCAGTTCTTC	CASSLSTSGTYNEQFF
TRBV7-9	TRBD2	TRBJ2-3	.	TGTGCCAGCAGCTTTACTAGCGGGAGAAGTAGAGATACGCAGTATTTT	CASSFTSGRSRDTQYF
TRBV7-9	.	TRBJ2-5	once	TGTGCCAGCGGAGGAGAGACCCAGTACTTC	CASGGETQYF
TRBV4-1	TRBD2	TRBJ2-4	.	TGCGCCAGCAGCCCAATAGCGGGAGGCCAAAACATTCAGTACTTC	CASSPIAGGQNIQYF
TRBV11-2	.	TRBJ2-3	.	TGTGCCAGCAGCTCCTCGGAGGGCCCCACAGATACGCAGTATTTT	CASSSSEGPTDTQYF
TRBV5-1	TRBD2	TRBJ2-5	.	TGCGCCAGCAGTTCGACTAGCGGAGAGACCCAGTACTTC	CASSSTSGETQYF
TRBV7-8	TRBD2	TRBJ2-7	.	TGTGCCAGCAGCTTAGAGGGTAGCGGGGGGATCTACGAGCAGTACTTC	CASSLEGSGGIYEQYF
TRBV4-1	TRBD2	TRBJ2-3	once	TGCGCCAGCAGCCAAGATCGGACTAGCGGGGGGGTTTGGATCACAGATACGCAGTATTTT	CASSQDRTSGGVWITDTQYF
TRBV7-8	TRBD2	TRBJ2-3	.	TGTGCCAGCAGTCAAAAAGCGGGGGGGCTTACAGATACGCAGTATTTT	CASSQKAGGLTDTQYF
TRBV5-6	.	TRBJ2-7	.	TGTGCCAGCAGCATGGCCGGTTCTGTAGCTTACGAGCAGTACTTC	CASSMAGSVAYEQYF
TRBV27	TRBD1	TRBJ1-4	few	TGTGCCAGCAGTTTATTAAGGTTTTCAGGGGGTAATGAAAAACTGTTTTTT	CASSLLRFSGGNEKLFF
TRBV5-6	TRBD1	TRBJ2-3	.	TGTGCCAGCAGCTGGGGGACAGGGGGCGCCGATACGCAGTATTTT	CASSWGTGGADTQYF
TRBV6-5	.	TRBJ1-4	.	TGTGCCAGCAGCCACCGGTGGGAGGGAAATGAAAAACTGTTTTTT	CASSHRWEGNEKLFF
TRBV10-1	TRBD1	TRBJ1-1	.	TGCGCCAGCAGAAGACAGGGGGCGCAGACTGAAGCTTTCTTT	CASRRQGAQTEAFF
TRBV7-2	TRBD2	TRBJ2-1	.	TGTGCCAGCAGCCAGACTAGCGGGAGCAACAATGAGCAGTTCTTC	CASSQTSGSNNEQFF
TRBV5-1	TRBD1	TRBJ1-1	.	TGCGCCAGCAGCTTCCTAATCTTATCGACAGGGAACGACACTGAAGCTTTCTTT	CASSFLILSTGNDTEAFF
TRBV5-1	TRBD2	TRBJ2-5	few	TGCGCCAGCAGGACTAGCGGGGACCAAGAGACCCAGTACTTC	CASRTSGDQETQYF
TRBV7-9	TRBD2	TRBJ2-5	.	TGTGCCAGCAGCTTGGGTCTAGCGGGGGCCGAAGAGACCCAGTACTTC	CASSLGLAGAEETQYF
TRBV5-8	.	TRBJ2-2	.	TGTGCCAGCAGCCGAGACGGGGGGAACACCGGGGAGCTGTTTTTT	CASSRDGGNTGELFF
TRBV9	TRBD1	TRBJ2-7	once	TGTGCCAGCAGCGTCTCAGGACAGGGGACCTACGAGCAGTACTTC	CASSVSGQGTYEQYF
TRBV4-3	TRBD1	TRBJ1-1	once	TGCGCCAGCAGCCAATTCGCGGGACAGCTGAACACTGAAGCTTTCTTT	CASSQFAGQLNTEAFF
TRBV4-1	.	TRBJ1-1	.	TGCGCCAGCAGCCAAGATAGAATCACTGAAGCTTTCTTT	CASSQDRITEAFF
TRBV12-5	.	TRBJ2-1	.	TGTGCTAGTGGTTTGGCCCCCGCTCTATACAATGAGCAGTTCTTC	CASGLAPALYNEQFF
TRBV19	TRBD1	TRBJ2-7	.	TGTGCCAGTAGTAAGGGGACAGGGAACGAGCAGTACTTC	CASSKGTGNEQYF
TRBV7-2	.	TRBJ2-7	.	TGTGCCAGCAGCGAAGCCTCTGACTGGGAGCAGTACTTC	CASSEASDWEQYF
TRBV25-1	.	TRBJ1-1	.	TGTGCCAGCAGTGAATACGCGGGGGCGAACACTGAAGCTTTCTTT	CASSEYAGANTEAFF
TRBV6-6	.	TRBJ2-1	.	TGTGCCAGCAGTTACTCTCAGAATGAGCAGTTCTTC	CASSYSQNEQFF
TRBV13	.	TRBJ1-2	.	TGTGCCAGCAGCTTAGATCCACTCATTAACTACACCTTC	CASSLDPLINYTF
TRBV5-8	.	TRBJ2-1	once	TGTGCCAGCAGCCGGGGACTGATCCGGGGTACAGGTGGGGATGAGCAGTTCTTC	CASSRGLIRGTGGDEQFF
TRBV13	TRBD2	TRBJ2-1	.	TGTGCCAGCAGCGGGGGGGGGTCCTACAATGAGCAGTTCTTC	CASSGGGSYNEQFF
TRBV28	TRBD2	TRBJ2-5	.	TGTGCCAGCAGGATGTTAGCGGGAGACCAAGAGACCCAGTACTTC	CASRMLAGDQETQYF
TRBV27	TRBD1	TRBJ1-2	.	TGTGCCAGCAGTTCTTCTAGGGGGCCGATGGGTTATGGCTACACCTTC	CASSSSRGPMGYGYTF
TRBV4-1	TRBD2	TRBJ2-3	.	TGCGCCAGCAGCCTCGGACTAGCGGTTCGGGATACGCAGTATTTT	CASSLGLAVRDTQYF
TRBV19	.	TRBJ1-5	once	TGTGCCAGTAGTATTCTCGGAGGGAGAAATCAGCCCCAGCATTTT	CASSILGGRNQPQHF
TRBV30	.	TRBJ2-7	.	TGTGCCTGGAGGGACAGAAACTACGAGCAGTACTTC	CAWRDRNYEQYF
TRBV30	TRBD2	TRBJ2-1	once	TGTGCTACAACTAGCGGGGATCACAATGAGCAGTTCTTC	CATTSGDHNEQFF
TRBV2	.	TRBJ2-5	.	TGTGCCAGCACCCCGAGCCCGTACCAAGAGACCCAGTACTTC	CASTPSPYQETQYF
TRBV19	TRBD2	TRBJ2-7	.	TGTGCCAGTAGTACAGCGGGATACGAGCAGTACTTC	CASSTAGYEQYF
TRBV5-1	TRBD1	TRBJ1-6	once	TGCGCCAGCAGCAAGAAAGGGACAGGGGTATCAAATTCACCCCTCCACTTT	CASSKKGTGVSNSPLHF
TRBV29-1	TRBD2	TRBJ2-2	.	TGCAGCGTATTAGCGGGAAACACCGGGGAGCTGTTTTTT	CSVLAGNTGELFF
TRBV9	TRBD1	TRBJ1-3	.	TGTGCCAGCAGCGTCGAGGGACAGGGGGGGGACACCATATATTTT	CASSVEGQGGDTIYF
TRBV6-1	.	TRBJ2-7	.	TGTGCCAGCACTGAGAGCTCCTACGAGCAGTACTTC	CASTESSYEQYF
TRBV29-1	TRBD1	TRBJ1-4	.	TGCAGCGCCTTATCAGGACAGGCGGAAGAGGCTAATGAAAAACTGTTTTTT	CSALSGQAEEANEKLFF
TRBV9	.	TRBJ2-7	.	TGTGCCAGCAGCCTGACGCCGGGACAACCCTACGAGCAGTACTTC	CASSLTPGQPYEQYF
TRBV28	.	TRBJ1-1	.	TGTGCCAGCAGTTTGGGCTTGGTGGCAACTTTCTTT	CASSLGLVATFF